Listed below are T cell receptor beta chains from one sample, sequenced in a study of blood T cell repertoires in COVID-19. TCRdb keeps only in-frame clones here, not all; method: immunoSEQ multiplex PCR. The data show about 98,000 clones, approximately 89% seen once. The sample consisted of peripheral blood. Receptors were obtained from a man in his fifties or sixties with acute or convalescent COVID-19. CDR3s include the opening cysteine and the closing phenylalanine or tryptophan. The D gene is left open where the match is weak. Some rows have no size entry. The others give once, few or many, or a class for an expanded clone.

>TRBD2|TRBV9|NA|TRBJ2-3
TGTGCCAGCAGCGCTGGGGGGGACGGTACAGATACGCAGTATTTT
CASSAGGDGTDTQYF
>TRBD2|TRBV6-2/TRBV6-3|NA|TRBJ2-2
TGTGCCAGCAGCACCGGGACTAGCGTCACCGGGGAGCTGTTTTTT
CASSTGTSVTGELFF
>TRBD1|TRBV12-3/TRBV12-4|NA|TRBJ1-2
TGTGCCAGCAAAGGGGGCCGTGGCTACACCTTC
CASKGGRGYTF
>NA|TRBV28|NA|TRBJ1-2
TGTGCCAGCAGCTACCCCGGACACGGAAGGCATGGCTACACCTTC
CASSYPGHGRHGYTF
>NA|TRBV28|NA|TRBJ2-7
TGTGCCAGCAGTTTTTTAGGCGGCTACGAGCAGTACTTC
CASSFLGGYEQYF
>TRBD1|TRBV3-1/TRBV3-2|NA|TRBJ2-2
TGTGCCAGCAGCCATGGTGGACAGGGGGGTACCGGGGAGCTGTTTTTT
CASSHGGQGGTGELFF
>TRBD1|TRBV5-1|NA|TRBJ1-1
TGCGCCAGCAGCTTGGGGAAACCTCCGGGACAGGGGACTGAAGCTTTCTTT
CASSLGKPPGQGTEAFF
>TRBD2|TRBV5-6|NA|TRBJ2-7
TGTGCCAGCAGCTTGCAGGGGCGACTAGCGGGAAACGAGCAGTACTTC
CASSLQGRLAGNEQYF
>TRBD1|TRBV18|NA|TRBJ2-1
TGTGCCAGCTCACCGTCCAGGGGGCGGAATGAGCAGTTCTTC
CASSPSRGRNEQFF
>NA|TRBV6-5|NA|TRBJ2-7
TGTGCCAGCAGTTACCCTGCCGGGGAGCAGTACTTC
CASSYPAGEQYF
>TRBD2|TRBV11-2|NA|TRBJ2-2
TGTGCCAGCAGCCTACGGGGAGGGCCAGGATCGACCGGGGAGCTGTTTTTT
CASSLRGGPGSTGELFF
>NA|TRBV3-1/TRBV3-2|once|TRBJ1-6
TGTGCCAGCAGCCAAGAGTTGGTAAGGGGGTCACCCCTCCACTTT
CASSQELVRGSPLHF
>TRBD2|TRBV5-1|NA|TRBJ2-1
TGCGCCAGCAGCTTGATGGTAGCGGGGAGCTCCTACAATGAGCAGTTCTTC
CASSLMVAGSSYNEQFF
>TRBD2|TRBV5-1|NA|TRBJ2-1
TGCGCCAGCAGCTTGGTCCCTAGCGGAGAGGGGAATGAGCAGTTCTTC
CASSLVPSGEGNEQFF
>NA|TRBV19|NA|TRBJ1-2
TGTGCCAGTAGTATGTTAGCTAACTATGGCTACACCTTC
CASSMLANYGYTF
>NA|TRBV7-3|NA|TRBJ2-1
TGTGCCAGCAGCTCCCAACAAAGCGGTGAGCAGTTCTTC
CASSSQQSGEQFF
>NA|TRBV5-5|NA|TRBJ1-2
TGTGCCAGCAGCTTGGGGGGCGGCTACACCTTC
CASSLGGGYTF
>NA|TRBV21-1|NA|TRBJ2-7
TGTGCCAGCAGCAAAGATCCCACTGTCTACGAGCAGTACTTC
CASSKDPTVYEQYF
>NA|TRBV5-4|NA|TRBJ1-1
TGTGCCAGCAGCTTGGGACAGATGAACACTGAAGCTTTCTTT
CASSLGQMNTEAFF
>TRBD1|TRBV7-8|NA|TRBJ1-1
TGTGCCAGCAGCCGTTGGGACAGGGTTACTGAAGCTTTCTTT
CASSRWDRVTEAFF
>TRBD1|TRBV18|NA|TRBJ1-2
TGTGCCAGCTCCTCCGGACAGGGGGCAAGGAGCTATGGCTACACCTTC
CASSSGQGARSYGYTF
>NA|TRBV6-6|NA|TRBJ2-2
TGTGCCAGCAGTTACGCTATAGTCGGAGGGACCGGGGAGCTGTTTTTT
CASSYAIVGGTGELFF
>NA|TRBV2|NA|TRBJ1-3
TGTGCCAGCAGAGAGCTCACAGGGACCGGAAACACCATATATTTT
CASRELTGTGNTIYF
>NA|TRBV6-5|NA|TRBJ1-4
TGTGCCAGCAGTTACGACGCGCCGGGAAAACTGTTTTTT
CASSYDAPGKLFF
>NA|TRBV19|NA|TRBJ1-5
TGTGCCAGTAGTATGATCTATAGCAATCAGCCCCAGCATTTT
CASSMIYSNQPQHF
>NA|TRBV5-4|NA|TRBJ2-5
TGTGCCAGCAGCTTGGGGGGGGAACAAGAGACCCAGTACTTC
CASSLGGEQETQYF
>NA|TRBV14|few|TRBJ1-1
TGTGCCAGCAGCCAAGATACACTGAACACTGAAGCTTTCTTT
CASSQDTLNTEAFF
>TRBD2|TRBV9|NA|TRBJ2-1
TGTGCCAGCAGCGCGGGACTAGCGGGAGGCTACAATGAGCAGTTCTTC
CASSAGLAGGYNEQFF
>NA|TRBV4-1|few|TRBJ2-7
TGCGCCAGCAGCCAAGGAGGCAACGAACTCAGATACTACGAGCAGTACTTC
CASSQGGNELRYYEQYF
>NA|TRBV19|NA|TRBJ2-6
TGTGCCAGTAGGATTATGGACAGCTCTGGGGCCAACGTCCTGACTTTC
CASRIMDSSGANVLTF
>NA|TRBV7-2|NA|TRBJ1-1
TGTGCCAGCAGCTTAGCGGCGGGGGGTTGGGTGGTGAACACTGAAGCTTTCTTT
CASSLAAGGWVVNTEAFF
>NA|TRBV2|NA|TRBJ2-2
TGTGCCAGCCGGGACACCGGGGAGCTGTTTTTT
CASRDTGELFF
>TRBD2|TRBV11-3|NA|TRBJ2-2
TGTGCCAGCAGCAAGGGACTAGCGGGAGCTCGGACCGGGGAGCTGTTTTTT
CASSKGLAGARTGELFF
>NA|TRBV3-1/TRBV3-2|NA|TRBJ2-2
TGTGCCAGCAGTCTAACAGGGACCGGGGAGCTGTTTTTT
CASSLTGTGELFF
>TRBD1|TRBV5-1|NA|TRBJ2-7
TGCGCCAGCAGGGTTCGCCGGGACAGCTCCTACGAGCAGTACTTC
CASRVRRDSSYEQYF
>NA|TRBV27|NA|TRBJ2-7
TGTGCCAGCACCTCCGACAGTTACGAGCAGTACTTC
CASTSDSYEQYF
>TRBD1|TRBV7-8|NA|TRBJ1-1
TGTGCCAGCAGGCGCTATCAGGGGGACCTTGAAGCTTTCTTT
CASRRYQGDLEAFF
>TRBD1|TRBV6-5|NA|TRBJ2-1
TGTGCCAGCAGTTACTCTAAGGGACAGTTCTACAATGAGCAGTTCTTC
CASSYSKGQFYNEQFF
>NA|TRBV5-8|NA|TRBJ1-5
TGTGCCAGCAGCTTGTTCCGGGACAACTCAAATCAGCCCCAGCATTTT
CASSLFRDNSNQPQHF
>TRBD2|TRBV14|NA|TRBJ2-7
TGTGCCAGCAGCCTGCTAGCGGTTGCCTACGAGCAGTACTTC
CASSLLAVAYEQYF
>NA|TRBV7-6|NA|TRBJ2-1
TGTGCCAGCAGCGAAACCATACCACTAGAAACGTACAATGAGCAGTTCTTC
CASSETIPLETYNEQFF
>NA|TRBV3-1/TRBV3-2|NA|TRBJ1-2
TGTGCCAGCAGCCAGGGGGCTGGCTACACCTTC
CASSQGAGYTF
>NA|TRBV11-2|NA|TRBJ1-5
TGTGCCAGCAGCTTAGATCGGAGCCGGGCCCAGCATTTT
CASSLDRSRAQHF
>NA|TRBV10-2|NA|TRBJ2-7
TGCGCCAGCAGTGAGTCAGTCGGCGAGCAGTACTTC
CASSESVGEQYF
>NA|TRBV5-1|NA|TRBJ1-1
TGCGCCAGCAGCCCAGAGGCCGGGGGCACTGAAGCTTTCTTT
CASSPEAGGTEAFF
>TRBD2|TRBV7-9|few|TRBJ2-2
TGTGCCAGCAGCTTCATGACTAGCGGGAGTTGGGGTACCGGGGAGCTGTTTTTT
CASSFMTSGSWGTGELFF
>TRBD1|TRBV7-6|NA|TRBJ1-5
TGTGCCAGCAGCCTAGGTACAGGGGTGATAGGTCAGCCCCAGCATTTT
CASSLGTGVIGQPQHF
>TRBD2|TRBV29-1|NA|TRBJ2-1
TGCAGCGTTGGGCCAGCGGGAGTCTACAATGAGCAGTTCTTC
CSVGPAGVYNEQFF
>NA|TRBV12-3/TRBV12-4|NA|TRBJ2-3
TGTGCCAGCAGTTTACCAGGGGCAGATACGCAGTATTTT
CASSLPGADTQYF
>TRBD1|TRBV14|NA|TRBJ1-1
TGTGCCAGCAGCCTCAAGTCCGGGACAGGGGGAACTGAAGCTTTCTTT
CASSLKSGTGGTEAFF
>NA|TRBV19|NA|TRBJ2-7
TGTGCCAGTAGTGCGGATGAGCGTGGCCTCAAGTACTTC
CASSADERGLKYF
>NA|TRBV5-4|NA|TRBJ2-5
TGTGCCAGCAGCTTGCGGGGAGCTGAGACCCAGTACTTC
CASSLRGAETQYF
>TRBD1|TRBV2|NA|TRBJ1-5
TGTGCCAGCGCAGCTGGTTGGGACAGGGACCAATTTAGCAATCAGCCCCAGCATTTT
CASAAGWDRDQFSNQPQHF
>NA|TRBV6-9|once|TRBJ1-5
TGTGCCAGCAGTTACTGGGAGAATCAGCCCCAGCATTTT
CASSYWENQPQHF
>TRBD2|TRBV6-1|NA|TRBJ2-3
TGTGCCAGCAGTGAAGATAGCGGGAACACAGATACGCAGTATTTT
CASSEDSGNTDTQYF
>NA|TRBV6-5|NA|TRBJ2-1
TGTGCCAGCAGACCCCTGGAGGGCAGGGACAATGAGCAGTTCTTC
CASRPLEGRDNEQFF